This T cell receptor beta chain comes out of a study of blood T cells in healthy people across ages (dated by TCRdb to between 2014 and 2016). General notes on the study: In model experiments, template switching captured about one uniquely barcoded TCR beta cDNA molecule for every two T cells. Age-related changes in TCR beta repertoire diversity were measured in the study by deep sequencing normalized with unique cDNA molecular identifiers. Donors were grouped into four age groups: young (average 16 years), middle-aged (under 40), aged (around 56) and long-lived (around 80). To avoid experimental bias, donors of different ages were spread randomly across the sequencing lanes. Using the same blood draw, the study looked at two additional independent replicas of 1 million unique cDNA reads for two donors, one aged 18 to 29 and the other aged 80 or older. Points the paper makes about the study in general: Bulk unsorted PBMC profiling prevented conclusive comparison of naive and antigen-experienced compartments. The percentage of naive T cells measured by flow cytometry correlated strongly with observed TCR beta diversity. The CMV infection status of donors was not known, potentially confounding age-related changes in expanded clonotypes. Estimates of total diversity based on one million sequenced T cells were regarded as lower bounds and as underestimates. The long-lived group showed more naive CD4+ T cells, fewer expanded clones and increased TCR diversity than the aged group, suggesting age selection. As age increased, observed TCR beta diversity per million T cells dropped in a roughly linear way, and a significant reduction was already evident by age 40.

Preparation of the library involved 5' RACE. Sequencing instrument: Illumina HiSeq 2500. A second PCR of roughly 6 to 11 cycles was run with a J-beta primer mix and a sample-barcoded 5' primer. Each TCR beta cDNA molecule received a unique molecular identifier from a template-switch 5' adaptor carrying 12 random nucleotides. At least 2.5 million CDR3-containing paired-end reads were obtained from each sample. All of the RNA was converted into first-strand cDNA using the Mint cDNA synthesis kit, with a TRBC-specific oligonucleotide serving as the primer. All cDNA was treated with uracil-DNA glycosylase and then went through a first 18-cycle PCR with the universal primers M1SS and BC2_uni_R. Per the original workflow: For normalization, 1 million high-quality reads, each with a distinct molecular identifier, were randomly selected from each sample. Instead of being binned into consensus sequences, reads with shared molecular identifiers were discarded. MiTCR, set to a Q25 quality threshold and the strictest error-elimination algorithm, was used for CDR3 identification, clonotype clustering and error correction. Lower-bound total TCR beta diversity was estimated with a nonparametric unseen species model using Euler transformation. The raw public data were reprocessed by TCRdb itself: fastp quality trimming at Q25, MiXCR clonotype calling, in-frame beta chains only. Under each unique CDR3 protein, matching rows form one entry showing the most common genes and DNA. TCRdb, not the original authors, processed these V and J calls. Present in this sample are 1.2 million to 1.5 million distinct CDR3 sequences, almost 60% of which were seen just once. The ten largest make up approximately 7% of the sample.

CDR1 and CDR2 were assigned from the germline V gene (reference sequence) as SEHNR and FQNEAQ. Measured from the cysteine to the phenylalanine, the CDR3 is 11 residues long. The DNA shown is the 33-base CDR3, in frame from base 1. Points on this clonotype: What this receptor recognizes is not known. The junction departs from germline at one end; a sequencing error may be responsible.

The 40 or so donors, aged roughly 6 to 95 years, were systemically healthy Caucasian individuals from Russia. Around 10 milliliters of peripheral blood were drawn from each donor into EDTA-treated Vacutainer tubes. Ficoll-Paque density-gradient centrifugation was used to isolate PBMCs, with at least 6 million obtained per sample. Total RNA was extracted from PBMCs with Trizol reagent, with at least 5.5 micrograms obtained per sample. For every donor, an aliquot of PBMCs went through flow cytometry to measure the percentages of naive CD45RAhigh/CD27high T cells. Material for sequencing was blood. This TCR was recovered from a man between 18 and 35 years old in good health. Recombination linked TRBV7-9 to TRBJ2-1; TRBD1 lines up with 7 middle nucleotides. The CDR3 is CTSRKTGVEFF. The DNA is as follows: TGTACCAGCAGGAAAACAGGGGTAGAGTTCTTC.